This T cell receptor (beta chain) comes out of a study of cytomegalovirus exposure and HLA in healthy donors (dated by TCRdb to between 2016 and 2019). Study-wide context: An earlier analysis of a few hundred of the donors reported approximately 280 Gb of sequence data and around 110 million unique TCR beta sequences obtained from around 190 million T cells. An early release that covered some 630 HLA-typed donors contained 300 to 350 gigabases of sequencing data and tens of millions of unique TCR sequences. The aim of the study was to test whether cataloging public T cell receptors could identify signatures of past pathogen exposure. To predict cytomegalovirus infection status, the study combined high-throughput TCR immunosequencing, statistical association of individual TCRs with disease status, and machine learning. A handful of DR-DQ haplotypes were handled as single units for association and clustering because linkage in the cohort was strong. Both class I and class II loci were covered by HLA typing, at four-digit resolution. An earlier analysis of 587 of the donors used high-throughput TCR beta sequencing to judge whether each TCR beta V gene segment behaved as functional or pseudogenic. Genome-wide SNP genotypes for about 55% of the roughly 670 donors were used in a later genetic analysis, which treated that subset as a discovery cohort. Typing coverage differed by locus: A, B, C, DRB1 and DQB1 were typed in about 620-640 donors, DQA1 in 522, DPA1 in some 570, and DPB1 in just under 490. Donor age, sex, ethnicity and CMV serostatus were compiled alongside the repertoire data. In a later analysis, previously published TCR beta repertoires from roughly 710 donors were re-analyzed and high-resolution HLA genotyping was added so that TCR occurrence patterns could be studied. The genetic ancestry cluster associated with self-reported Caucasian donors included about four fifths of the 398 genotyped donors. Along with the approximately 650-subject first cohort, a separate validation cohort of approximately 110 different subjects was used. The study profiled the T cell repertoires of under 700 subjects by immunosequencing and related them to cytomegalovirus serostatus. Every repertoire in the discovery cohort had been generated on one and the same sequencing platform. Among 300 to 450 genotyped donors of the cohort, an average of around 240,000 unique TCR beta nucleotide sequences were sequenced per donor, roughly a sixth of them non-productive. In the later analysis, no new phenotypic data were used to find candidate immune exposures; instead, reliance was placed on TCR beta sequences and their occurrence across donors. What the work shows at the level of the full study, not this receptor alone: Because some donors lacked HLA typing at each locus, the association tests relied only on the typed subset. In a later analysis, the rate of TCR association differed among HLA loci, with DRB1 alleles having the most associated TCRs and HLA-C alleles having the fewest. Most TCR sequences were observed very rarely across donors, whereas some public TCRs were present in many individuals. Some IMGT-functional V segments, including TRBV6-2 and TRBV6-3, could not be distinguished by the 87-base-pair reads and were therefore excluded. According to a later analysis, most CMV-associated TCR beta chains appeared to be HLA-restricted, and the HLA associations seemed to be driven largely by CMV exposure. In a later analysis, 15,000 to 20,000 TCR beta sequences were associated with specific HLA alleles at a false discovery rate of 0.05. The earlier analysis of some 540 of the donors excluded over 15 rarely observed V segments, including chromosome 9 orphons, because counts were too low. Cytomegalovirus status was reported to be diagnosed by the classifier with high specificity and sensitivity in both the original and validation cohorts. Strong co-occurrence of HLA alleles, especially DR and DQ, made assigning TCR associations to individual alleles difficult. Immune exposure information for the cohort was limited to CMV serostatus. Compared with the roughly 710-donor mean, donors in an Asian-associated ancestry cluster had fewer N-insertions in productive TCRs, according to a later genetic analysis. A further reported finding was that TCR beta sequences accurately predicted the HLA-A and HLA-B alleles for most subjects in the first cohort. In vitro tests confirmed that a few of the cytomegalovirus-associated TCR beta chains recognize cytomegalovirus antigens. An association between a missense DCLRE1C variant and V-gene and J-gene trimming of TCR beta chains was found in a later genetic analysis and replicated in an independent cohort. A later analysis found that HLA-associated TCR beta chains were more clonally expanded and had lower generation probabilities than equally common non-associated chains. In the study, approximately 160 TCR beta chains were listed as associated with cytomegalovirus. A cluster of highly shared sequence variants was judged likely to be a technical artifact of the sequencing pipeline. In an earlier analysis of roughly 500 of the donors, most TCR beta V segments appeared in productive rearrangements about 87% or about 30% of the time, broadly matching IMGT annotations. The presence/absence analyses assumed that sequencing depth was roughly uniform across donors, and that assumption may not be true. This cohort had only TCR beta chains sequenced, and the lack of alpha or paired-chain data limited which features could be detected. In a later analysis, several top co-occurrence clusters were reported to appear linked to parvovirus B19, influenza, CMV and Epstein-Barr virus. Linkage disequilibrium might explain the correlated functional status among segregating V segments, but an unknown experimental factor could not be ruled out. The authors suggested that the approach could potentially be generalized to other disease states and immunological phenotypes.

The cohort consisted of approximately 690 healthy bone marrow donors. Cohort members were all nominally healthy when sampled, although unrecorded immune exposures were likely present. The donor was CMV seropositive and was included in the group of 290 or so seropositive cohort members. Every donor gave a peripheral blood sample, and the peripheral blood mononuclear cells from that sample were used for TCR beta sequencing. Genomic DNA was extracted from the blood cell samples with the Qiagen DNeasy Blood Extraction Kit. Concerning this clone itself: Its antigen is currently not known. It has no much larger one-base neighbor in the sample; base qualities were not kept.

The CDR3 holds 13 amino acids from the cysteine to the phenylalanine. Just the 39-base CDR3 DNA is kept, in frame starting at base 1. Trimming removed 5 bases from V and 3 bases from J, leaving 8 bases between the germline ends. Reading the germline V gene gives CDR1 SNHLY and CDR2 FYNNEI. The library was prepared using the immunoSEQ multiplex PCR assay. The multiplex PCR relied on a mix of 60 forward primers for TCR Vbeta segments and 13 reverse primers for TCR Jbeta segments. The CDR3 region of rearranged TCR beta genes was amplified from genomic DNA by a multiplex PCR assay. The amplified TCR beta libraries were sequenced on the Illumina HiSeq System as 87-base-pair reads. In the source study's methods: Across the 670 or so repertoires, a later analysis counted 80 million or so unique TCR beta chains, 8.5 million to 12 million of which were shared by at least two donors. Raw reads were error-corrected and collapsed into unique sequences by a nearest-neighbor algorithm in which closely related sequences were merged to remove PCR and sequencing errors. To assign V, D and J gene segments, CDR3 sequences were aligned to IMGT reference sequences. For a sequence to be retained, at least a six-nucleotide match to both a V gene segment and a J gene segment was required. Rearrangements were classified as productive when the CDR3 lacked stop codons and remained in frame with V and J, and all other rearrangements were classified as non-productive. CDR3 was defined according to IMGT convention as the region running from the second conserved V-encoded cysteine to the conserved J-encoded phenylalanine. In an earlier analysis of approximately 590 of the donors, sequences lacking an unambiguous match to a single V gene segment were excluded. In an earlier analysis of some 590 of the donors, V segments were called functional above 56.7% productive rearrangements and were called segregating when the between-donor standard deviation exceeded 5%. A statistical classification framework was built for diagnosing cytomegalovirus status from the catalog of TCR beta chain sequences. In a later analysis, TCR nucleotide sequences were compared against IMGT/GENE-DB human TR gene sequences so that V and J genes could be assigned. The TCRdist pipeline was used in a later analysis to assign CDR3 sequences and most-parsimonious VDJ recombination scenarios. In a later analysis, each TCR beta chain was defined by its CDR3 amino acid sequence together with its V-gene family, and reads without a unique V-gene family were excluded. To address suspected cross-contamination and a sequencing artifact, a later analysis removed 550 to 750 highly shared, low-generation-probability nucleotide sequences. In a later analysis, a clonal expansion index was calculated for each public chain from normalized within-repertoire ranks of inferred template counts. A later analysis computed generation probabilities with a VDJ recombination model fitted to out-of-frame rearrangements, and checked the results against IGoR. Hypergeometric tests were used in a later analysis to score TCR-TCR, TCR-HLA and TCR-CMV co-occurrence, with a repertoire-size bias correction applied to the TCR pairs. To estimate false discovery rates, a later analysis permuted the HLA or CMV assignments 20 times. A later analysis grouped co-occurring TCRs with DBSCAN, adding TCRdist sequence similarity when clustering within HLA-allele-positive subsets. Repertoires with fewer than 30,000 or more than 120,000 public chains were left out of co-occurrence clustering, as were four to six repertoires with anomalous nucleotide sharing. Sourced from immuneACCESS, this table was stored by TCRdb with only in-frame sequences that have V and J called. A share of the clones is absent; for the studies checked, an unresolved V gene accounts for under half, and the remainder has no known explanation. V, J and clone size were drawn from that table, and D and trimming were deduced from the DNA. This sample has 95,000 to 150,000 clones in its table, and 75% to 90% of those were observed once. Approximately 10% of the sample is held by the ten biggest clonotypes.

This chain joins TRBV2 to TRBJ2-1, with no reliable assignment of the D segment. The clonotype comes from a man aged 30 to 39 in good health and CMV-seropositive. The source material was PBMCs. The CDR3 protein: CASSSANYNEQFF. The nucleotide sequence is TGTGCCAGCAGTTCCGCTAACTACAATGAGCAGTTCTTC. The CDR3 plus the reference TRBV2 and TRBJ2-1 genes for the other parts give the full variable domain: EPEVTQTPSHQVTQMGQEVILRCVPISNHLYFYWYRQILGQKVEFLVSFYNNEISEKSEIFDDQFSVERPDGSNFTLKIRSTKLEDSAMYFCASSSANYNEQFFGPGTRLTVL.